The 27 T cell receptor beta chains below come from one sample, sequenced in a study of identical twins (dated by TCRdb to about 2016). The library came from 5' RACE. This sample was sequenced with an Illumina HiSeq 2000. TCRdb passed the public sequencing reads through fastp at Q25 and MiXCR, retaining productive beta sequences. All rows with the same CDR3 protein become a single entry with the most common DNA and genes. This sample lists 400,000 to 550,000 distinct CDR3 sequences; around 15% were detected once. The ten largest clones represent approximately 0.9% of the sample. Another study also made use of these data, one on yellow fever vaccine responses in identical twins.

The specimen sequenced was CD4+ T cells sorted from blood. The receptors originated from a young woman in good health.

The V call is TRBV18, the J call TRBJ1-6; D uncertain. Trimming removed 2 bases at V and 6 bases at J, with 14 bases between. Per the germline V gene, CDR1 is KGHSH and CDR2 is LQKENI. This CDR3 comprises 16 residues. The CDR3 DNA sequence: TGTGCCAGCTCACCAGGCAGCGTCAGGCGTAATTCACCCCTCCACTTT. Its translation is CASSPGSVRRNSPLHF.

The chain carries TRBV28 and TRBJ2-6; TRBD1 is a possible D gene (6 bases). This CDR3 has 17 amino acids. V lost 6 bases to trimming and J lost 0 bases, with 15 bases between them. CDR1 is MDHEN and CDR2 is SYDVKM in the germline V gene. The CDR3 coding sequence is TGTGCCAGCAGCGTACAGGGCCTGTTCTCTGGGGCCAACGTCCTGACTTTC. It yields the protein CASSVQGLFSGANVLTF.

This chain connects TRBV20-1 to TRBJ1-5, with D unresolved. Looked up from germline, CDR1 is DFQATT and CDR2 is SNEGSKA (reference sequence). Trimming took off 7 bases at V and 0 bases at J, with 10 bases between the two ends. CDR3 size: 13 residues. DNA of the CDR3: TGCAGTGTGTTTAGAAATAGCAATCAGCCCCAGCATTTT. It translates to CSVFRNSNQPQHF.

In its sample, this clonotype was seen a few times. The V and J genes are TRBV7-6 and TRBJ2-5; a weak D match, TRBD1 (6 bases). The ends were cut back, 5 bases at V and 5 bases at J, with 21 bases in the middle. The CDR3 spans 16 residues. Germline V lookup: CDR1 SGHVS, CDR2 FNYEAQ. DNA for the CDR3: TGTGCCAGCAGCCAAGGTCTACAGGGAACTCGGGAGACCCAGTACTTC. Residues: CASSQGLQGTRETQYF.

This clonotype occurred a few times. The chain combines TRBV5-1 with TRBJ2-7; 8 bases are a match to TRBD1. The ends lost 0 bases at V and 9 bases at J; junction bases unmatched: 14. Germline CDR1 and CDR2: SGHRS and YFSETQ. The CDR3 extends over 16 amino acids. CDR3 DNA sequence: TGCGCCAGCAGCTTGGTAAAGGACAGGGATTTTGACGTGCAGTACTTC. Its protein product is CASSLVKDRDFDVQYF. Looking up the rest from reference TRBV5-1 and TRBJ2-7 gives the full variable domain: KAGVTQTPRYLIKTRGQQVTLSCSPISGHRSVSWYQQTPGQGLQFLFEYFSETQRNKGNFPGRFSGRQFSNSRSEMNVSTLELGDSALYLCASSLVKDRDFDVQYFGPGTRLTVT.

This clonotype occurred a few times. The chain uses TRBV4-2 and TRBJ2-7; 10 bases line up with TRBD2. Per germline, CDR1 LGHNA and CDR2 YNFKEQ. Trimming took 1 base from V and 2 from J; bases not matched to a gene: 8. The CDR3 contains 17 residues. CDR3 nucleotide sequence: TGTGCCAGCAGCCAAGGAAGGCTAGCGGGGGCACCCTACGAGCAGTACTTC. Its protein product is CASSQGRLAGAPYEQYF.

In its sample, this clonotype was seen a few times. The chain carries TRBV11-3 and TRBJ2-3; 7 positions match TRBD1. The CDR3 is 16 amino acids. CDR1 and CDR2 (germline): SGHNT, YENEEA. The V gene end was trimmed by 4 bases and the J gene end by 2 bases; junction bases not matched to a gene: 9. The CDR3: CASSSSRDRHTDTQYF. CDR3 nucleotide sequence: TGTGCCAGCAGCTCTAGCCGGGACAGACACACAGATACGCAGTATTTT.

This chain links TRBV29-1 with TRBJ2-7; D is undetermined. The V gene's germline CDR1 is SQVTM and CDR2 ANQGSEA. The CDR3 spans 15 residues. Trimming took off 2 bases at V and 2 bases at J, with 16 bases between the two ends. CDR3 sequence reads: CSVENSQTNPYEQYF. As DNA, the CDR3 is TGCAGCGTTGAAAACAGCCAAACAAATCCCTACGAGCAGTACTTC.

The V and J genes are TRBV20-1 and TRBJ2-5; D gene uncertain. CDR3 length: 12 residues. V dropped 6 bases and J dropped 5 bases, with 13 bases sitting between them. The V gene's germline CDR1 is DFQATT and CDR2 SNEGSKA (reference sequence). CDR3 protein: CSANIVSETQYF. The CDR3 DNA is TGCAGTGCCAACATAGTCTCCGAGACCCAGTACTTC.

V gene TRBV11-2 combines with J gene TRBJ2-5; no clear D gene. V was pared by 5 bases and J by 5 bases, with 15 bases between. The CDR3 consists of 14 residues. Germline-derived CDR1 and CDR2 are SGHAT and FQNNGV. The CDR3: CASSPPTTRETQYF. In DNA, the CDR3 is TGTGCCAGCAGCCCCCCGACCACCCGGGAGACCCAGTACTTC. Drawing the rest from reference TRBV11-2 and TRBJ2-5, the complete variable domain is EAGVAQSPRYKIIEKRQSVAFWCNPISGHATLYWYQQILGQGPKLLIQFQNNGVVDDSQLPKDRFSAERLKGVDSTLKIQPAKLEDSAVYLCASSPPTTRETQYFGPGTRLLVL.

This clonotype was observed a handful of times. V gene TRBV19 combines with J gene TRBJ1-1; D call uncertain. The V and J ends lost 6 bases and 2 bases respectively, with 19 bases between them. Germline V gene sequence: CDR1 LNHDA, CDR2 SQIVND (reference sequence). The CDR3 is 16 residues long. The CDR3 protein is CASRSSDLGTNTEAFF. As DNA, the CDR3 is TGTGCCAGTAGATCTTCCGATCTGGGAACTAACACTGAAGCTTTCTTT.

This clonotype was seen a handful of times. V gene TRBV20-1 combines with J gene TRBJ1-2; 10 bases fit TRBD1. Germline V gene data show CDR1 as DFQATT and CDR2 as SNEGSKA (reference sequence). With V trimmed by 3 bases and J by 7 bases, 11 bases remained unmatched. The CDR3 has 15 amino acids. CDR3 DNA sequence: TGCAGTGCTAGGGGACGACAGGGGGCTGGGCCTGGCTACACCTTC. Its protein product is CSARGRQGAGPGYTF.

This clonotype showed up just a few times. The rearrangement joins TRBV5-1 to TRBJ2-3, with D possibly matching TRBD2 (5 bases). The V and J ends lost 5 bases and 4 bases respectively, with 14 bases between them. The CDR3 spans 14 residues. In germline, CDR1 is SGHRS, CDR2 YFSETQ. The CDR3 reads CASRNTSFPDTQYF. The CDR3 region has the DNA TGCGCCAGCAGAAATACTAGTTTCCCAGATACGCAGTATTTT.

The rearrangement links TRBV6-1 to TRBJ1-5; TRBD1 matches 7 bases. Trimming at V came to 4 bases and at J to 6 bases, leaving 3 bases not matched to a gene. The CDR3 consists of 13 residues. Germline CDR1 MNHNS, CDR2 SASEGT. The CDR3 DNA follows: TGTGCCAGCAGTGGACAGGGAGGTCAGCCCCAGCATTTT. Translated: CASSGQGGQPQHF.

The rearrangement links TRBV20-1 to TRBJ2-1; TRBD1 matches at 11 bases. The CDR3 extends over 17 amino acids. Germline CDR1 reads DFQATT; CDR2 reads SNEGSKA (reference sequence). V was pared by 2 bases and J by 4 bases, with 10 bases of the junction left unmatched. This CDR3 is CSARLGTGGGGYNEQFF. CDR3 nucleotides: TGCAGTGCTAGACTGGGGACAGGGGGGGGAGGTTACAATGAGCAGTTCTTC.

The chain uses TRBV12-5 and TRBJ2-7; D remains unclear. Germline lookup yields CDR1 LGHNT and CDR2 FRNRAP. The CDR3 runs 8 residues. The CDR3 nucleotides read TGTGCCATACGGGAGCAGTACTTC. Its translation: CAIREQYF.

The chain is built from TRBV7-8 and TRBJ2-3; D not resolved. Trimming removed 10 bases from V and 3 bases from J, with 17 bases in between. The CDR3 is 14 amino acids. Per the germline V gene, CDR1 is SGHVS and CDR2 is FQNEAQ. The CDR3 region has the DNA TGTGCCACCGGTCCAGCTCGTCTAACAGATACGCAGTATTTT. It translates to CATGPARLTDTQYF.

This clonotype was observed at least ten times. This sequence joins TRBV11-2 and TRBJ1-3; D might be TRBD1 (6 bases). This CDR3 has 18 amino acids. Germline CDR1 SGHAT, CDR2 FQNNGV. The V gene lost 2 bases and the J gene lost 2 bases, with 19 bases spanning the gap. This CDR3 is CASSLQGWPTTAGNTIYF. The CDR3, as DNA: TGTGCCAGCAGCTTACAGGGGTGGCCTACTACAGCTGGAAACACCATATATTTT.

This clonotype has ten or more counts. The CDR3 DNA is TGTGCCACTCTTGGCGGGAACACAGATACGCAGTATTTT. Translation: CATLGGNTDTQYF. The chain employs TRBV15 and TRBJ2-3; a possible D gene is TRBD2 (6 bases). V was shortened by 9 bases and J by 2 bases, with 12 bases between the two germline ends. Germline CDR1 reads LNHNV; CDR2 reads YYDKDF (reference sequence). The CDR3 sequence is 13 residues long.

This chain connects TRBV5-1 to TRBJ2-3; 9 bases align to TRBD2. CDR1 SGHRS and CDR2 YFSETQ come from the germline V gene. V was pared by 0 bases and J by 6 bases, with 14 bases of the junction left unmatched. CDR3 size: 18 residues. CDR3 coding DNA: TGCGCCAGCAGCTTGGCTTCTGTAGCGGGGGTCCCTGCGGATACGCAGTATTTT. This encodes CASSLASVAGVPADTQYF.

A remark on this clonotype: Possible read error: a much larger clone is one base away. The chain is built from TRBV27 and TRBJ1-4, with no clear D. The CDR3 has 8 residues. Germline lookup yields CDR1 MNHEY and CDR2 SMNVEV (reference sequence). The CDR3 DNA is TGTGCCACCCGGTACACCAATTTT. This translates into CATRYTNF.

This clonotype was counted a few times. This sequence joins TRBV28 and TRBJ2-3; 8 bases are a match to TRBD2. CDR3 length: 14 amino acids. Germline V gene data show CDR1 as MDHEN and CDR2 as SYDVKM. Germline trimming cut 2 bases from V and 5 bases from J; bases unmatched to any gene: 3. CDR3 loop: CASSLPRGGDTQYF. CDR3 DNA sequence: TGTGCCAGCAGTTTACCCCGGGGGGGAGATACGCAGTATTTT.

In its sample, this clonotype was seen once. This may arise from a read error, as a much more abundant clone is one base away. CDR3 in amino acids: CTSSLDQGFGANVLTF. Written as DNA, the CDR3 is TGTACCAGCAGCTTGGACCAGGGCTTTGGGGCCAACGTCCTGACTTTC. This chain uses TRBV5-6 with TRBJ2-6, with D maybe TRBD1 (5 bases). The germline gives CDR1 SGHDT, CDR2 YYEEEE. The CDR3 runs 16 residues. The entire variable domain, with the rest obtained from reference TRBV5-6 and TRBJ2-6, is as follows: DAGVTQSPTHLIKTRGQQVTLRCSPKSGHDTVSWYQQALGQGPQFIFQYYEEEERQRGNFPDRFSGHQFPNYSSELNVNALLLGDSALYLCTSSLDQGFGANVLTFGAGSRLTVL.

The V call is TRBV20-1, the J call TRBJ2-1; TRBD2 matches at 9 bases. The J segment lost 8 bases and the V segment lost 6 bases, leaving 2 bases of the junction unmatched. Looked up from germline, CDR1 is DFQATT and CDR2 is SNEGSKA (reference sequence). The CDR3 covers 11 residues. CDR3 DNA sequence: TGCAGTGCGCGACTAGCGGATGAGCAGTTCTTC. As protein: CSARLADEQFF.

V usage is TRBV5-6 and J usage is TRBJ1-2, with no clear D. V lost 4 bases to trimming and J lost 8 bases, with 21 bases between them. Germline V CDR1 and CDR2: SGHDT, YYEEEE. The CDR3 is 15 amino acids. CDR3 region: CASSPLQAGPPGYTF. CDR3 DNA sequence: TGTGCCAGCAGCCCTCTGCAGGCGGGTCCGCCCGGCTACACCTTC. The whole variable domain, filled in from reference TRBV5-6 and TRBJ1-2, reads DAGVTQSPTHLIKTRGQQVTLRCSPKSGHDTVSWYQQALGQGPQFIFQYYEEEERQRGNFPDRFSGHQFPNYSSELNVNALLLGDSALYLCASSPLQAGPPGYTFGSGTRLTVV.

This clonotype has more than one count but fewer than ten. The chain has TRBV7-9 and TRBJ2-3; D not resolved. With 1 base removed from V and 3 bases from J, the gap between germline ends came to 11 bases. This CDR3 contains 15 residues. Germline loops: CDR1 SEHNR, CDR2 FQNEAQ (reference sequence). The CDR3 is CASSLVTNPTDTQYF. CDR3 in DNA: TGTGCCAGCAGCTTAGTCACGAACCCGACAGATACGCAGTATTTT.

This chain connects TRBV11-2 to TRBJ1-1; 8 bases are a match to TRBD1. The junction had 10 bases not matched to a gene; V was cut back by 5 bases and J by 5 bases. This CDR3 comprises 15 residues. The germline CDR1 and CDR2 sequences are SGHAT and FQNNGV. This chain's CDR3 is CASSRARGLTTEAFF. The CDR3 region has the DNA TGTGCCAGCAGCCGTGCCAGGGGGCTGACTACTGAAGCTTTCTTT.